This TCR beta chain was identified during a study of T-cell reconstitution after alpha-beta-depleted transplantation in children listed by TCRdb under 2016. Study-level background: Using TCR repertoire profiling, the study quantitatively followed how T-cell immune reconstitution unfolded in children after TCRalphabeta/CD19-depleted allogeneic hematopoietic cell transplantation.

The CDR3 numbers 16 residues from cysteine through phenylalanine. Solely the CDR3 DNA is kept, with 48 bases framed from the first base. In the germline V gene (reference sequence), CDR1 corresponds to LNHNV and CDR2 to YYDKDF. Germline trimming: 3 bases from V, 4 bases from J; junction bases outside gene matches: 7. This clonotype was seen ten or more times. What this receptor recognizes is not known. Nothing much larger sits one base from this clone, and base qualities are not available. The library was made by PCR. The listed sequencing device is Illumina HiSeq 2500. To normalize quantification of the TCRbeta repertoire, the TCR libraries were built with molecular barcoding that relied on unique molecular identifiers. The raw public data were reprocessed by TCRdb itself: fastp quality trimming at Q25, MiXCR clonotype calling, in-frame beta chains only. Duplicate CDR3 protein sequences are folded into a single record with the most common DNA and genes. The sample table lists fewer than 400,000 distinct CDR3 sequences, around 20% of them with a count of one. The ten biggest clones cover 3.8% of the sample.

This sequence originates from a human donor who donated a stem cell graft to a child with acute myeloid leukemia. Sequences were derived from PBMCs from the stem cell graft donor, sampled from the stem cell graft. The receptor chain draws on TRBV15 and TRBJ2-5; 11 nucleotides in the junction match TRBD2. CDR3 region: CATSSSGRAFTETQYF. Here is the DNA: TGTGCCACCAGCAGTAGCGGGAGGGCCTTCACAGAGACCCAGTACTTC.